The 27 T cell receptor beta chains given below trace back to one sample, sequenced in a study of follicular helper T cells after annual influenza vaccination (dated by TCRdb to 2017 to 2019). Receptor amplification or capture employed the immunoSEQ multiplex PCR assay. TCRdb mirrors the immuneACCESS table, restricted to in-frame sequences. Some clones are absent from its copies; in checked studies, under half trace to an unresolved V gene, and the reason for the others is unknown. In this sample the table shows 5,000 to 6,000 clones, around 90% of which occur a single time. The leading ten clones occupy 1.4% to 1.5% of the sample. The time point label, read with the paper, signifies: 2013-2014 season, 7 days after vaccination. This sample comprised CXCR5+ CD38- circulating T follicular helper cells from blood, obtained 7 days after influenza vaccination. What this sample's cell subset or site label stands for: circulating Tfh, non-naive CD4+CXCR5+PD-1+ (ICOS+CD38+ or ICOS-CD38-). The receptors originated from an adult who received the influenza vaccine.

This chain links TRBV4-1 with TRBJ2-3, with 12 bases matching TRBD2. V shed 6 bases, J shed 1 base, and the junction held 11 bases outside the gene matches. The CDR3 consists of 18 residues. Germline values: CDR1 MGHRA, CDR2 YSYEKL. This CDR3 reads CASSSSGLAGGGTDTQYF. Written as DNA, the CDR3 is TGCGCCAGCAGTTCCTCCGGGCTAGCGGGGGGGGGCACAGATACGCAGTATTTT.

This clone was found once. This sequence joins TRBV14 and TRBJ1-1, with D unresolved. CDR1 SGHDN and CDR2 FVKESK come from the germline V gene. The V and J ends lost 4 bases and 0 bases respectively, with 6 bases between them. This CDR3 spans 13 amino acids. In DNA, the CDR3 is TGTGCCAGCAGCCCCAGGATGAACACTGAAGCTTTCTTT. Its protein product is CASSPRMNTEAFF.

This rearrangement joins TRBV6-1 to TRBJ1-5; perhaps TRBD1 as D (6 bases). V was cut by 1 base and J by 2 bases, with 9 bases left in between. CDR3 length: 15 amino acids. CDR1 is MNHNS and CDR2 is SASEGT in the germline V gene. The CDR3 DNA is TGTGCCAGCAGTGAAGGGCCAGGGGGCAATCAGCCCCAGCATTTT. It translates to CASSEGPGGNQPQHF.

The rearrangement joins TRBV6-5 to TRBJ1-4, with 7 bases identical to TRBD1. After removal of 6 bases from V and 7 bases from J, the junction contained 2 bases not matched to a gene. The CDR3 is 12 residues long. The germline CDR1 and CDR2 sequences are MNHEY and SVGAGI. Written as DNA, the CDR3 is TGTGCCAGCAGACAGGGGCGTGAAAAACTGTTTTTT. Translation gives CASRQGREKLFF.

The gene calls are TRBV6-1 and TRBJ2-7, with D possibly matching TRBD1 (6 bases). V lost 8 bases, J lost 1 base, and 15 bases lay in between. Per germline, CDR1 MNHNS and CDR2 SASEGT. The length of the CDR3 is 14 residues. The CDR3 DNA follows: TGTGCCAGCGGCAGGGACACAAGTTCCTACGAGCAGTACTTC. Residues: CASGRDTSSYEQYF.

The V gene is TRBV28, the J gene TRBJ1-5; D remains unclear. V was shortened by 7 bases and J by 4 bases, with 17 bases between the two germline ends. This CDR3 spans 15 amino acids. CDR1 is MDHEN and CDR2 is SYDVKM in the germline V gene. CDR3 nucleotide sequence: TGTGCCAGCACCCCCGGGGTACAGCGGAATCAGCCCCAGCATTTT. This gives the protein CASTPGVQRNQPQHF.

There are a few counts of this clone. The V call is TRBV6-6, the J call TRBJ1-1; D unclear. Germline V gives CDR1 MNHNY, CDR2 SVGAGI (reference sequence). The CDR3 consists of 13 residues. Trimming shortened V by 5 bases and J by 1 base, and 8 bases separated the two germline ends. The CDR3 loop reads CASSPEGNTEAFF. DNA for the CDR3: TGTGCCAGCAGTCCCGAGGGGAACACTGAAGCTTTCTTT.

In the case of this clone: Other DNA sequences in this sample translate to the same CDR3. CDR3 region: CASRPGDRVHEQYF. The CDR3 DNA is TGTGCCAGCAGACCGGGGGACAGGGTGCACGAGCAGTACTTC. This chain links TRBV6-1 with TRBJ2-7; 9 positions match TRBD1. CDR1 and CDR2 from the germline V gene are MNHNS and SASEGT. With V trimmed by 6 bases and J by 5 bases, 8 bases remained unmatched. The CDR3 sequence is 14 residues long.

The CDR3 coding sequence is TGTGCCAGCAGTGTTTTAGCGGGGGGCAACCAAGAGACCCAGTACTTC. This encodes CASSVLAGGNQETQYF. The rearrangement joins TRBV6-1 to TRBJ2-5; 10 positions match TRBD2. CDR1 and CDR2 (germline): MNHNS, SASEGT. CDR3 length equals 16 residues. The junction had 5 bases not matched to a gene; V was cut back by 4 bases and J by 0 bases.

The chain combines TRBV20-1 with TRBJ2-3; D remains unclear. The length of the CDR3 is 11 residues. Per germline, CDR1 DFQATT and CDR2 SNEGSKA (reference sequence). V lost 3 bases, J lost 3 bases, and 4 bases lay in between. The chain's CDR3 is CSASTTDTQYF. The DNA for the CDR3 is TGCAGTGCTAGCACTACAGATACGCAGTATTTT.

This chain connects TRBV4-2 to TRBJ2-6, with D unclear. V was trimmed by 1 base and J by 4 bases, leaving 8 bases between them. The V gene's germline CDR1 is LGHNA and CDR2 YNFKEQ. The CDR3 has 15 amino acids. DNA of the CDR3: TGTGCCAGCAGCCAAGCGTTTCTAGGGGCCAACGTCCTGACTTTC. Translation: CASSQAFLGANVLTF.

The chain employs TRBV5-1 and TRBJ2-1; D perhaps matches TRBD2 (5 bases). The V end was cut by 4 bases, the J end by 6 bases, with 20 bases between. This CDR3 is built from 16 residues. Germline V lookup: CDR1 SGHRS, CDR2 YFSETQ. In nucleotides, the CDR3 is TGCGCCAGCAGCCCCCTCGTGGGAGCCACACGCAATGAGCAGTTCTTC. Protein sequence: CASSPLVGATRNEQFF.

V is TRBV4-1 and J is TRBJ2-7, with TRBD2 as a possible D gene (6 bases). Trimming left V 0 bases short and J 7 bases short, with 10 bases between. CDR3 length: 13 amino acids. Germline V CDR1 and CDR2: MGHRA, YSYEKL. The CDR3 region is CASSQDRDLEQYF. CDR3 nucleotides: TGCGCCAGCAGCCAAGACAGGGACTTAGAGCAGTACTTC.

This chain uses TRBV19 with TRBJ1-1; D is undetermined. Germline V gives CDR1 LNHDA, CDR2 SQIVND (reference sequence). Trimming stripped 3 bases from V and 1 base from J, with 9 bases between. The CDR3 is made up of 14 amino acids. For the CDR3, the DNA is TGTGCCAGTAGTATCTCGACAACGAACACTGAAGCTTTCTTT. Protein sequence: CASSISTTNTEAFF.

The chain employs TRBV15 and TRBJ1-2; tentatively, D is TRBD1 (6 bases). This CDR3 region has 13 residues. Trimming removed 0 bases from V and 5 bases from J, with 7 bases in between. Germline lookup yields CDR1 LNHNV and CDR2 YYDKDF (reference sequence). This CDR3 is CATSRDGQYGYTF. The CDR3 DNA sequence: TGTGCCACCAGCAGAGATGGACAGTATGGCTACACCTTC.

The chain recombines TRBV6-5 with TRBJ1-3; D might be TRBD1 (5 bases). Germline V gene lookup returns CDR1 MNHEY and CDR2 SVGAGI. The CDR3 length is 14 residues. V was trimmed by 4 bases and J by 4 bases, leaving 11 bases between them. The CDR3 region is CASSSGQIGNTIYF. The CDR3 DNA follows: TGTGCCAGCAGTTCAGGGCAGATAGGAAACACCATATATTTT.

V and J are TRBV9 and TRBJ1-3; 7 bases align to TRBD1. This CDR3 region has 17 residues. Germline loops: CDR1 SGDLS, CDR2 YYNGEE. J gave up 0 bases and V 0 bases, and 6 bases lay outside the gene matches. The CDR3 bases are TGTGCCAGCAGCGTAGGAGGGACAGCCTACTCTGGAAACACCATATATTTT. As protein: CASSVGGTAYSGNTIYF.

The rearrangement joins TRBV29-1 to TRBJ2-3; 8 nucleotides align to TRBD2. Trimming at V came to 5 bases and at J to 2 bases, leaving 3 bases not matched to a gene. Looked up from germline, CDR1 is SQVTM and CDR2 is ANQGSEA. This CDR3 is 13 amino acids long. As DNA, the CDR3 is TGCAGCGTTTTGCGGGGGGCCACAGATACGCAGTATTTT. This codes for CSVLRGATDTQYF.

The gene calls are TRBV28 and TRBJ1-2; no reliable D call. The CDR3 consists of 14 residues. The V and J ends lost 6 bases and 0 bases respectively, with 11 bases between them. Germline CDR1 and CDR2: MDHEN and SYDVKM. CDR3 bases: TGTGCCAGCAGGATTTCATCTACTAACTATGGCTACACCTTC. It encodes CASRISSTNYGYTF.

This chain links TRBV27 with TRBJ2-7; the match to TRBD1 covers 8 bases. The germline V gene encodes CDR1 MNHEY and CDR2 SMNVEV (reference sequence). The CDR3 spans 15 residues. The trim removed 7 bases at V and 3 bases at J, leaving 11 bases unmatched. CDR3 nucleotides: TGTGCCAGCACCCTAAGGCAGGGGGCGGTCTACGAGCAGTACTTC. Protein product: CASTLRQGAVYEQYF.

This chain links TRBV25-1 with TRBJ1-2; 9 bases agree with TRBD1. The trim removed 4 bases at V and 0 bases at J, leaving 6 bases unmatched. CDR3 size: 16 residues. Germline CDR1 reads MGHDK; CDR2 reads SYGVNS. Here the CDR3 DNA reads TGTGCCAGCAGTGGAGACAGGGGGTTAGCTAACTATGGCTACACCTTC. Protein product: CASSGDRGLANYGYTF.

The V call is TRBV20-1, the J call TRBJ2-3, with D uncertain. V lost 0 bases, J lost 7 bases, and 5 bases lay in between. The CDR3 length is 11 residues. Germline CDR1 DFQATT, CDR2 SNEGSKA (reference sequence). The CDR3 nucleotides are TGCAGTGCTAGAGAGTCCTATACGCAGTATTTT. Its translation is CSARESYTQYF.

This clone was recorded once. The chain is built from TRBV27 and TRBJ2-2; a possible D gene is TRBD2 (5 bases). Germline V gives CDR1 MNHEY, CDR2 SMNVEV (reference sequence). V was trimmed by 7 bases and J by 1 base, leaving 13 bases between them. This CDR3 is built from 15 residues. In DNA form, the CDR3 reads TGTGCCAGCAAGAGGGAGCTGGGGAACACCGGGGAGCTGTTTTTT. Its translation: CASKRELGNTGELFF.

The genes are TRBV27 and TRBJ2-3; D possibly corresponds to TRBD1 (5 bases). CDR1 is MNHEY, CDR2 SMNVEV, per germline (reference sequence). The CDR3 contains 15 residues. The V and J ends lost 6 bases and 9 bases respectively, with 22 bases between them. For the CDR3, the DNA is TGTGCCAGCAGATCCTTACAGGTGATCGTAGACACGCAGTATTTT. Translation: CASRSLQVIVDTQYF.

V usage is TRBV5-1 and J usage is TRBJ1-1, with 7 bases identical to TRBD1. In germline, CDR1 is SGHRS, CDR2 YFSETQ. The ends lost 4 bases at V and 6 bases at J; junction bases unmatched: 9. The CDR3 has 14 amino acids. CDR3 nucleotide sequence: TGCGCCAGCAGCCTCATCACAGGGGCGGCTGAAGCTTTCTTT. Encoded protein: CASSLITGAAEAFF.

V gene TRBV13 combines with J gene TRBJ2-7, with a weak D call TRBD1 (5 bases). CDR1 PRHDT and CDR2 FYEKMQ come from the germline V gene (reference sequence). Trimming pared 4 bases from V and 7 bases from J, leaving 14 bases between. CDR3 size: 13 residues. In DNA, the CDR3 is TGTGCCAGCAGCTCCCGCAGGGCTGGTGAGCAGTACTTC. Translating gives CASSSRRAGEQYF. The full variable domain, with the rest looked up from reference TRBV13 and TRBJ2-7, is AAGVIQSPRHLIKEKRETATLKCYPIPRHDTVYWYQQGPGQDPQFLISFYEKMQSDKGSIPDRFSAQQFSDYHSELNMSSLELGDSALYFCASSSRRAGEQYFGPGTRLTVT.

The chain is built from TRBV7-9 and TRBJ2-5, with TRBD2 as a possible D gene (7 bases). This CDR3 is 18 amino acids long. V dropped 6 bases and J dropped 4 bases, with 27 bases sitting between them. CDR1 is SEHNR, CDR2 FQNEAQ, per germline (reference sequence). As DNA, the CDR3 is TGTGCCAGCAGTGATCCGGCGGGGGCCGCACGCCGTGGAGAGACCCAGTACTTC. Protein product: CASSDPAGAARRGETQYF.